This T cell receptor (beta chain) is drawn from a study of blood T cell repertoires in COVID-19. Study-level background: From T cells, B-cell-depleted T cells, or PBMCs came the material, which was cDNA or gDNA.

Produced via immunoSEQ multiplex PCR; TCRdb's table is partial and in-frame only. In the table there are some 100,000 clones, roughly nine tenths of which are singletons. Sequenced input: peripheral blood. The TCR was taken from a man in his fifties or sixties with active COVID-19.

The CDR3 DNA follows: TGTGCCAGCAGCCAACTAGGACAGGGGCTAGCGCGGGCCCAGCATTTT. This encodes CASSQLGQGLARAQHF. The chain joins TRBV28 to TRBJ1-5; TRBD1 matches at 9 bases. The CDR3 length is 16 residues. CDR1 MDHEN and CDR2 SYDVKM come from the germline V gene. Trimming cost V 6 bases and J 11 bases; bases outside gene matches: 17.